These 4 T cell receptor beta chains originate from one sample sequenced in a study of blood T cell repertoires in COVID-19. Data came from immunoSEQ multiplex PCR; TCRdb stores just in-frame clones and leaves some out. The sample holds roughly 410,000 clones, 89% seen once. Sequenced: peripheral blood. The source is a woman in her 40s with COVID-19, enrolled during active disease.

This chain connects TRBV29-1 to TRBJ2-5; perhaps TRBD2 as D (5 bases). V shed 5 bases and J shed 2 bases, with 9 bases lying between them. CDR3 length equals 12 residues. Germline V gene lookup returns CDR1 SQVTM and CDR2 ANQGSEA. Here the CDR3 DNA reads TGCAGCGTTACCGGGGATCAAGAGACCCAGTACTTC. This sequence encodes CSVTGDQETQYF.

V and J are TRBV7-9 and TRBJ2-7; 9 bases fit TRBD2. The CDR3 sequence is 13 residues long. In germline, CDR1 is SEHNR, CDR2 FQNEAQ (reference sequence). The junction had 7 bases not matched to a gene; V was cut back by 11 bases and J by 2 bases. CDR3 residues: CAVSGRSAYEQYF. For the CDR3, the DNA is TGTGCCGTTAGCGGGAGATCGGCCTACGAGCAGTACTTC.

The chain couples TRBV5-4 to TRBJ1-3; 7 positions agree with TRBD1. Germline assignment: CDR1 SGHNT and CDR2 YYREEE (reference sequence). CDR3 length equals 16 residues. The trim removed 5 bases at V and 1 base at J, leaving 9 bases unmatched. CDR3: CASRRIGTESGNTIYF. CDR3 bases: TGTGCCAGCAGGAGGATTGGGACAGAGTCTGGAAACACCATATATTTT.

This chain connects TRBV10-3 to TRBJ1-1, with D perhaps TRBD1 (6 bases). Germline loops: CDR1 ENHRY, CDR2 SYGVKD. The V end lost 5 bases, the J end lost 4 bases, and 17 bases lay between the germline ends. This CDR3 contains 15 residues. The CDR3 spells CAISPIDRFGTEAFF. Written as DNA, the CDR3 is TGTGCCATCAGTCCGATCGACAGGTTCGGCACTGAAGCTTTCTTT.